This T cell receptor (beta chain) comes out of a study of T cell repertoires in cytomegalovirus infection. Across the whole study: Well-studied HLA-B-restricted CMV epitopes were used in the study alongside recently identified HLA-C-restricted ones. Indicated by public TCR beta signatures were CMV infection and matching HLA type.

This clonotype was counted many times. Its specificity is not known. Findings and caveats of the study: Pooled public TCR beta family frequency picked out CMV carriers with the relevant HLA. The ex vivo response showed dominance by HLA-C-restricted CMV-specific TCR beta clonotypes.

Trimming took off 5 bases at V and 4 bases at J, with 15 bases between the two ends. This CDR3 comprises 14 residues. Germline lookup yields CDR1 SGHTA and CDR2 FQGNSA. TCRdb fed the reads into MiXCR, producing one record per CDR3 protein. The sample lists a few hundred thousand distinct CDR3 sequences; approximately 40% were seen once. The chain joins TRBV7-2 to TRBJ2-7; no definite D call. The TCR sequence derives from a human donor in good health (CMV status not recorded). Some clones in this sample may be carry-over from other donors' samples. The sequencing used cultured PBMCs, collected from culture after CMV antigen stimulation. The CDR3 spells CASSPARSLYEQYF. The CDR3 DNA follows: TGTGCCAGCAGCCCCGCAAGGAGTTTGTACGAGCAGTACTTC.